Listed here are 30 T cell receptor beta chains from one sample, sequenced in a study of T-cell reconstitution after alpha-beta-depleted transplantation in children. As it was prepared, the TCRbeta library received unique molecular identifiers. MiXCR, run by TCRdb on the PCR reads, gives a single entry per CDR3 protein. This table holds fewer than 750,000 distinct CDR3 sequences, under 30% found once. This specimen consisted of PBMCs, mostly from graft donor cells, obtained 360 days after TCRalphabeta/CD19-depleted stem cell transplant. The receptors were gathered from a boy younger than two who had a stem cell transplant for acute myeloid leukemia, so the T cells may come from the graft donor.

This clonotype has only a few counts. The chain couples TRBV7-9 to TRBJ2-1; no clear D. Trimming removed 8 bases at V and 0 bases at J, with 14 bases between. The CDR3 sequence is 15 residues long. In germline, CDR1 is SEHNR, CDR2 FQNEAQ (reference sequence). The CDR3 DNA reads as TGTGCCAGCCAACGGGTCCAAAGCTCCTACAATGAGCAGTTCTTC. Translating it yields CASQRVQSSYNEQFF.

The V gene is TRBV5-5, the J gene TRBJ1-5; 10 positions agree with TRBD1. The CDR3 extends over 17 amino acids. V shed 1 base, J shed 3 bases, and the junction held 7 bases outside the gene matches. Germline values: CDR1 SGHKS, CDR2 YYEKEE (reference sequence). This CDR3 is CASSLLFGTGVNQPQHF. DNA for the CDR3: TGTGCCAGCAGCTTGTTGTTCGGGACAGGGGTCAATCAGCCCCAGCATTTT.

In its sample, this clonotype was seen many times. The V call is TRBV7-9, the J call TRBJ2-7; TRBD2 might be the D (5 bases). V dropped 0 bases and J dropped 2 bases, with 17 bases sitting between them. Germline CDR1 reads SEHNR; CDR2 reads FQNEAQ (reference sequence). The CDR3 extends over 17 amino acids. The DNA of the CDR3 is TGTGCCAGCAGCTTAGCCCCGCTCCGGGAACCTACCTACGAGCAGTACTTC. Its translation is CASSLAPLREPTYEQYF.

V usage is TRBV6-1 and J usage is TRBJ2-1, with TRBD2 matching over 12 bases. Germline values: CDR1 MNHNS, CDR2 SASEGT. Losses at the gene ends were 6 bases for V and 3 bases for J; bases not matched to a gene: 6. The length of the CDR3 is 16 residues. In nucleotides, the CDR3 is TGTGCCAGCAGCCTCGGACTAGCGGGGATCTACAATGAGCAGTTCTTC. Translating it yields CASSLGLAGIYNEQFF.

This clonotype was observed at least ten times. CDR3 in amino acids: CASSLGTSVVEQFF. In DNA, the CDR3 is TGTGCCAGCTCACTAGGGACTAGCGTGGTTGAGCAGTTCTTC. The chain is built from TRBV18 and TRBJ2-1, with 10 bases lining up with TRBD2. CDR1 and CDR2 from the germline V gene are KGHSH and LQKENI. Germline trimming cut 4 bases from V and 9 bases from J; bases unmatched to any gene: 6. The CDR3 sequence is 14 residues long.

The genes are TRBV5-4 and TRBJ2-3, with D perhaps matching TRBD2 (6 bases). Trimming took off 4 bases at V and 4 bases at J, with 19 bases between the two ends. The CDR3 is 16 residues long. In germline, CDR1 is SGHNT, CDR2 YYREEE (reference sequence). This CDR3 reads CASSPLGEVVADTQYF. CDR3 DNA: TGTGCCAGCAGCCCGCTGGGGGAGGTAGTGGCAGATACGCAGTATTTT.

This clonotype showed up many times. V is TRBV3-1 and J is TRBJ2-7; possible D gene TRBD2, 6 bases. Trimming left V 5 bases short and J 2 bases short, with 16 bases between. The V gene's germline CDR1 is LGHDT and CDR2 YNNKEL (reference sequence). The CDR3 runs to 15 residues. CDR3 amino acids: CASSSVGTPTYEQYF. Here the CDR3 DNA reads TGTGCCAGCAGCTCAGTTGGGACTCCAACCTACGAGCAGTACTTC.

The chain combines TRBV6-1 with TRBJ1-2, with D tentatively TRBD1 (5 bases). The CDR3 runs 11 residues. Germline CDR1 MNHNS, CDR2 SASEGT. V gave up 7 bases and J gave up 7 bases, with 10 bases separating them. The CDR3 DNA reads TGTGCCAGCATCGACAGAACTGGCTACACCTTC. Protein sequence: CASIDRTGYTF.

This clonotype was seen only once. V is TRBV11-2 and J is TRBJ2-2, with TRBD2 matching 9 bases. There are 18 residues in the CDR3. With 5 bases clipped from V and 2 bases from J, the junction kept 12 bases outside the gene matches. Germline values: CDR1 SGHAT, CDR2 FQNNGV. Here the CDR3 reads CASSLYPTSGGNTGELFF. CDR3 DNA: TGTGCCAGCAGCCTATACCCGACTAGCGGTGGAAACACCGGGGAGCTGTTTTTT. The full variable domain, rest sourced from reference TRBV11-2 and TRBJ2-2, is EAGVAQSPRYKIIEKRQSVAFWCNPISGHATLYWYQQILGQGPKLLIQFQNNGVVDDSQLPKDRFSAERLKGVDSTLKIQPAKLEDSAVYLCASSLYPTSGGNTGELFFGEGSRLTVL.

Many counts were recorded for this clonotype. The V call is TRBV6-1, the J call TRBJ2-3, with D possibly TRBD2 on 6 matching bases. V gave up 6 bases and J gave up 1 base, with 23 bases separating them. CDR1 is MNHNS and CDR2 is SASEGT in the germline V gene. The CDR3 consists of 18 residues. The CDR3 reads CASRNQGRSGSRTDTQYF. The DNA for the CDR3 is TGTGCCAGCAGGAACCAGGGCCGCAGCGGGTCGCGCACAGATACGCAGTATTTT.

The J gene is TRBJ2-2, the V gene TRBV20-1; D not resolved. The CDR3 is made up of 13 amino acids. Germline-derived CDR1 and CDR2 are DFQATT and SNEGSKA (reference sequence). The V end was cut by 2 bases, the J end by 4 bases, with 8 bases between. This CDR3 is CSARRPPTGELFF. For the CDR3, the DNA is TGCAGTGCTAGACGTCCTCCCACCGGGGAGCTGTTTTTT.

This clonotype has at least ten counts. The chain recombines TRBV10-1 with TRBJ2-3; TRBD1 aligns across 7 bases. This CDR3 is 14 amino acids long. With 5 bases clipped from V and 5 bases from J, the junction kept 7 bases outside the gene matches. Looked up from germline, CDR1 is WNHNN and CDR2 is SYGVQD (reference sequence). The CDR3 reads CASSKGAKQDTQYF. The DNA of the CDR3 is TGCGCCAGCAGTAAGGGGGCAAAGCAAGATACGCAGTATTTT.

In DNA form, the CDR3 reads TGTGCCAGCACCAAAATGGGGAATAGCGCCTACGAGCAGTACTTC. The encoded protein is CASTKMGNSAYEQYF. The V call is TRBV27, the J call TRBJ2-7, with D tentatively TRBD2 (5 bases). The CDR3 is 15 residues long. The ends were cut back, 7 bases at V and 2 bases at J, with 18 bases in the middle. Germline V gene data show CDR1 as MNHEY and CDR2 as SMNVEV (reference sequence).

This clonotype was found a few times. V usage is TRBV12-3 or TRBV12-4 and J usage is TRBJ1-2, with 7 bases aligning to TRBD1. The V segment lost 1 base and the J segment 2 bases; nucleotides outside the gene matches: 19. The CDR3 sequence is 20 residues long. This CDR3 reads CASSLVGFLGQGDKNYGYTF. The CDR3 DNA follows: TGTGCCAGCAGTTTAGTAGGCTTTCTTGGGCAGGGGGATAAAAACTATGGCTACACCTTC.

In its sample, this clonotype was seen many times. This chain links TRBV7-9 with TRBJ1-4, with 8 bases matching TRBD1. The CDR3 covers 15 residues. V gave up 4 bases and J gave up 7 bases; unmatched junction bases: 8. The germline gives CDR1 SEHNR, CDR2 FQNEAQ (reference sequence). The CDR3 DNA reads TGTGCCAGCAGCTCGGGACAGGCCCCTAGTGAAAAACTGTTTTTT. Translation: CASSSGQAPSEKLFF.

The chain couples TRBV7-3 to TRBJ2-3, with 11 nucleotides matching TRBD2. V lost 0 bases and J lost 3; bases outside the gene matches: 5. This CDR3 region has 17 residues. Per germline, CDR1 SGHTA and CDR2 FQGTGA. CDR3 region: CASSLTIAGGPTDTQYF. The DNA of the CDR3 is TGTGCCAGCAGCTTAACGATAGCGGGGGGGCCAACAGATACGCAGTATTTT.

This clonotype has ten or more counts. V is TRBV20-1 and J is TRBJ2-1; 8 nucleotides align to TRBD2. With 6 bases clipped from V and 2 bases from J, the junction kept 15 bases outside the gene matches. CDR3 length: 17 residues. CDR1 and CDR2 from the germline V gene are DFQATT and SNEGSKA (reference sequence). The CDR3 here is CSATDFQRGPTYNEQFF. In DNA form, the CDR3 reads TGCAGTGCGACTGACTTCCAGCGGGGGCCCACCTACAATGAGCAGTTCTTC.

This clonotype has a count of ten or more. The chain has TRBV20-1 and TRBJ2-3, with D possibly matching TRBD1 (6 bases). The CDR3 is made up of 14 amino acids. The V and J ends lost 3 bases and 1 base respectively, with 11 bases between them. The germline CDR1 and CDR2 sequences are DFQATT and SNEGSKA (reference sequence). CDR3 in DNA: TGCAGTGCTAGGTCCCAGGGGCGCACAGATACGCAGTATTTT. Protein sequence: CSARSQGRTDTQYF.

This clonotype was seen repeatedly, ten times or more. This rearrangement joins TRBV18 to TRBJ2-1; 9 bases fit TRBD1. From germline, CDR1 is KGHSH and CDR2 LQKENI. The CDR3 consists of 17 residues. The trim removed 4 bases at V and 7 bases at J, leaving 14 bases unmatched. CDR3 residues: CASSLKRPGQGLNEQFF. The CDR3 region has the DNA TGTGCCAGCTCACTTAAACGCCCGGGACAGGGCTTGAATGAGCAGTTCTTC.

This clonotype has more than one count but fewer than ten. The chain uses TRBV7-8 and TRBJ1-1, with D tentatively TRBD1 (5 bases). The V and J ends lost 4 bases and 3 bases respectively, with 18 bases between them. The CDR3 extends over 16 amino acids. From germline, CDR1 is SGHVS and CDR2 FQNEAQ. In nucleotides, the CDR3 is TGTGCCAGCAGCTCCGTTGGGGGGGATAGGGACACTGAAGCTTTCTTT. Amino acids: CASSSVGGDRDTEAFF.

This clonotype was counted ten times or more. V and J are TRBV21-1 and TRBJ1-5; the listed D gene, TRBD1, was not tested against the DNA. TRBV21-1 is a pseudogene. CDR3 length: 15 amino acids. The CDR3 spells CASSKGRDSNQPQHF. CDR3 nucleotide sequence: TGTGCCAGCAGCAAGGGCAGGGATAGCAATCAGCCCCAGCATTTT.

The chain uses TRBV4-3 and TRBJ1-4, with D uncertain. Trimming pared 0 bases from V and 0 bases from J, leaving 17 bases between. CDR1 LGHNA and CDR2 YSLEER come from the germline V gene. This CDR3 spans 19 amino acids. The CDR3 DNA sequence: TGCGCCAGCAGCCAAGATGGGATAAGCTCAGGAGCAACTAATGAAAAACTGTTTTTT. This translates into CASSQDGISSGATNEKLFF.

This clonotype has a handful of counts. In nucleotides, the CDR3 is TGCGCCAGCAGAGGGGCGGGGGCAGGGACTGAAGCTTTCTTT. Its protein product is CASRGAGAGTEAFF. The V call is TRBV5-1, the J call TRBJ1-1, with D perhaps matching TRBD1 (6 bases). The germline V and J ends were trimmed by 5 bases and 5 bases, with 16 bases remaining between them. CDR3 size: 14 residues. Per germline, CDR1 SGHRS and CDR2 YFSETQ.

This clonotype was counted between two and nine times. This chain connects TRBV4-3 to TRBJ2-7; D could derive from TRBD1 or TRBD2 (6 bases each). Trimming cost V 0 bases and J 5 bases, with 17 bases left between them. Germline V lookup: CDR1 LGHNA, CDR2 YSLEER. The CDR3 contains 16 residues. CDR3 sequence (DNA): TGCGCCAGCAGCCAAGACCGGGGGCTCCCTCTGAACGAGCAGTACTTC. This encodes CASSQDRGLPLNEQYF.

This rearrangement joins TRBV6-5 to TRBJ2-2, with 7 nucleotides matching TRBD1. The trim removed 0 bases at V and 4 bases at J, leaving 5 bases unmatched. CDR1 and CDR2 from the germline V gene are MNHEY and SVGAGI. The CDR3 has 16 amino acids. CDR3 residues: CASSYSSRDSTGELFF. The CDR3 nucleotides read TGTGCCAGCAGTTACTCGTCCCGGGACAGCACCGGGGAGCTGTTTTTT.

This clonotype was picked up many times. The chain couples TRBV12-3 or TRBV12-4 to TRBJ2-5, with 9 bases fitting TRBD2. The CDR3 extends over 15 amino acids. The V segment lost 6 bases and the J segment 7 bases; nucleotides outside the gene matches: 12. The CDR3: CASREPGLAGVTQYF. In DNA, the CDR3 is TGTGCCAGCAGGGAGCCGGGACTAGCAGGCGTGACCCAGTACTTC.

The chain employs TRBV6-2 or TRBV6-3 and TRBJ1-1; D is ambiguous. V dropped 2 bases and J dropped 8 bases, with 15 bases sitting between them. This CDR3 is built from 14 residues. In germline, CDR1 is MNHEY, CDR2 SVGEGT. This CDR3 is CASSYVRHGREAFF. The CDR3 DNA follows: TGTGCCAGCAGTTACGTAAGGCACGGCAGAGAAGCTTTCTTT.

A few counts support this clonotype. The CDR3 DNA sequence: TGCAGTGCTACCCGGGACAGAACCTACGAGCAGTACGTC. Translating gives CSATRDRTYEQYV. The genes are TRBV20-1 and TRBJ2-7; 7 positions match TRBD1. V shed 4 bases, J shed 2 bases, and the junction held 5 bases outside the gene matches. Germline lookup yields CDR1 DFQATT and CDR2 SNEGSKA (reference sequence). The CDR3 spans 13 residues.

V is TRBV18 and J is TRBJ2-4; D may be TRBD1 (6 bases). Germline loops: CDR1 KGHSH, CDR2 LQKENI. V was clipped by 3 bases and J by 0 bases, with 12 bases between them. This CDR3 is built from 16 residues. The CDR3 region is CASSPGQQLAKNIQYF. Written as DNA, the CDR3 is TGTGCCAGCTCACCTGGACAGCAACTAGCCAAAAACATTCAGTACTTC. The variable domain in full, with the rest retrieved from reference TRBV18 and TRBJ2-4, is NAGVMQNPRHLVRRRGQEARLRCSPMKGHSHVYWYRQLPEEGLKFMVYLQKENIIDESGMPKERFSAEFPKEGPSILRIQQVVRGDSAAYFCASSPGQQLAKNIQYFGAGTRLSVL.

This rearrangement joins TRBV5-4 to TRBJ2-2; D gene uncertain. This CDR3 is built from 14 residues. Between the trimmed V and J ends, which lost 0 bases and 2 bases, there was a span of 5 bases. Germline CDR1 reads SGHNT; CDR2 reads YYREEE (reference sequence). The CDR3 region has the DNA TGTGCCAGCAGCTTGGAACAAAACACCGGGGAGCTGTTTTTT. This codes for CASSLEQNTGELFF.